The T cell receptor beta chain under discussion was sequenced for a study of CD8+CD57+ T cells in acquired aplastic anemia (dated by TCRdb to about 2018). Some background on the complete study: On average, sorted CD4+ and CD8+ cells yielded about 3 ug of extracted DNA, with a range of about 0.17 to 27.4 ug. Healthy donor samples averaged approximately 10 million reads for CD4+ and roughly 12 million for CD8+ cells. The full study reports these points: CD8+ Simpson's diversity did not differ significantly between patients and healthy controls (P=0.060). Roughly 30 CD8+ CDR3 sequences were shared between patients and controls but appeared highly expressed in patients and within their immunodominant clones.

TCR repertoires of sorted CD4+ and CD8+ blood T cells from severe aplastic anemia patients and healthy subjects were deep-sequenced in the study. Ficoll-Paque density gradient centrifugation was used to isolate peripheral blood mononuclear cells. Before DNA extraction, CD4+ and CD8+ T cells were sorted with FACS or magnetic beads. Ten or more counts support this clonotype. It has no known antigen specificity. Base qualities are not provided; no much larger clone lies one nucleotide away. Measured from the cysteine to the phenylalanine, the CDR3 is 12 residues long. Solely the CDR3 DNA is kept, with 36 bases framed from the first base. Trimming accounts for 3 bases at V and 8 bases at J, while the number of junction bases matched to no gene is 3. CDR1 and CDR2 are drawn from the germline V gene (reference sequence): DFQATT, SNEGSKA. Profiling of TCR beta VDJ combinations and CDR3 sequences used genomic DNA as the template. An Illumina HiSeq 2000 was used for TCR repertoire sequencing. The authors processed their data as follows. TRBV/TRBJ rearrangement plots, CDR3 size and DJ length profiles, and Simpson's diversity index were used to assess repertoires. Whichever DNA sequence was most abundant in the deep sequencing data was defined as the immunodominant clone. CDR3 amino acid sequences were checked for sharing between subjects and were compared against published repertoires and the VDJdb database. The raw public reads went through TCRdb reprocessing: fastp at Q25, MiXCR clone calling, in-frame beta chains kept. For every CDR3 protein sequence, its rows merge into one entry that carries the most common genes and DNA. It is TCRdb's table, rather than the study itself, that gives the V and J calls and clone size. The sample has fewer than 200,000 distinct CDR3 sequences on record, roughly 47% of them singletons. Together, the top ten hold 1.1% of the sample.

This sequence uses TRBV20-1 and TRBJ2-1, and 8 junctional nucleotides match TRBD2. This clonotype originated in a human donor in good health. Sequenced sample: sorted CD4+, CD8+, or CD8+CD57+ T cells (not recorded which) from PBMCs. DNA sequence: TGCAGTGCTAGTGCGGGGGGCTATGAGCAGTTCTTC. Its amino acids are CSASAGGYEQFF.